Each of the 24 T cell receptor beta chains below was sequenced from the same sample in a study of T cell repertoires in cytomegalovirus infection. These TCRs' antigens remain unknown. TCRdb re-called the reads with MiXCR, one entry per CDR3 protein. The repertoire consists of a few hundred thousand distinct CDR3 sequences, with around 40% occurring once and the leading ten covering about half. Sequenced here: cultured PBMCs, sampled from culture after CMV antigen stimulation. All receptors come from a human donor in good health (CMV status not recorded). Some clones in this sample may be carry-over from other donors' samples.

This chain connects TRBV6-1 to TRBJ1-2; D gene unclear. There are 13 residues in the CDR3. V was pared by 6 bases and J by 7 bases, with 15 bases between. Germline CDR1 and CDR2: MNHNS and SASEGT. The CDR3 loop is CASRTTPWGGYTF. CDR3 sequence (DNA): TGTGCCAGCAGGACGACCCCTTGGGGTGGCTACACCTTC.

The chain links TRBV7-8 to TRBJ2-5; D is perhaps TRBD2 (7 bases). V lost 6 bases to trimming and J lost 4 bases, with 18 bases between them. The CDR3 loop spans 15 amino acids. CDR1 and CDR2 from the germline V gene are SGHVS and FQNEAQ. CDR3 sequence reads: CASSTQTGGLETQYF. The CDR3, as DNA: TGTGCCAGCAGTACCCAGACGGGGGGCCTAGAGACCCAGTACTTC.

This clonotype was recorded at least ten times. This rearrangement joins TRBV25-1 to TRBJ2-3; a weak D match, TRBD2 (5 bases). This CDR3 is built from 16 residues. Trimming shortened V by 3 bases and J by 1 base, and 14 bases separated the two germline ends. The germline V gene encodes CDR1 MGHDK and CDR2 SYGVNS. Here the CDR3 DNA reads TGTGCCAGCAGTGAGAACGGAGGTGGGGGCACAGATACGCAGTATTTT. It specifies CASSENGGGGTDTQYF. The full variable domain, with the rest looked up from reference TRBV25-1 and TRBJ2-3, is EADIYQTPRYLVIGTGKKITLECSQTMGHDKMYWYQQDPGMELHLIHYSYGVNSTEKGDLSSESTVSRIRTEHFPLTLESARPSHTSQYLCASSENGGGGTDTQYFGPGTRLTVL.

This clonotype was picked up many times. CDR3 sequence reads: CASSRDSSGANVLTF. CDR3 nucleotide sequence: TGTGCCAGCAGCCGTGACTCCTCTGGGGCCAACGTCCTGACTTTC. The genes are TRBV7-2 and TRBJ2-6; D remains unclear. CDR1 is SGHTA, CDR2 FQGNSA, per germline. The CDR3 spans 15 residues. With 5 bases removed from V and 0 bases from J, the gap between germline ends came to 8 bases.

This clonotype was seen repeatedly, ten times or more. The V gene is TRBV7-2, the J gene TRBJ1-2; TRBD1 is a possible D gene (6 bases). V was cut by 0 bases and J by 6 bases, with 14 bases left in between. From germline, CDR1 is SGHTA and CDR2 FQGNSA. There are 15 residues in the CDR3. The CDR3 nucleotides read TGTGCCAGCAGCTTAGCGCAGCGGGGGCGAGATGGCTACACCTTC. Residues: CASSLAQRGRDGYTF.

This clonotype was found a few times. J is TRBJ2-7 and V is TRBV28; TRBD1 is a possible D gene (6 bases). This CDR3 comprises 13 residues. The V and J ends lost 6 bases and 5 bases respectively, with 14 bases between them. Per germline, CDR1 MDHEN and CDR2 SYDVKM. CDR3 DNA sequence: TGTGCCAGCAGGACAGGTTCCGTGCACGAGCAGTACTTC. Residues: CASRTGSVHEQYF.

The chain combines TRBV7-2 with TRBJ2-1; D possibly corresponds to TRBD2 (6 bases). This CDR3 comprises 16 residues. The germline CDR1 and CDR2 sequences are SGHTA and FQGNSA. Deletions cut 2 bases from V and 12 bases from J, with 23 bases between. CDR3 nucleotide sequence: TGTGCCAGCAGCTTACCCGGGCGGGGTAGAGGGGATGTGCAGTTCTTC. It is translated as CASSLPGRGRGDVQFF.

This clonotype was detected only a few times. The chain uses TRBV27 and TRBJ2-1; 10 bases are a match to TRBD2. Germline CDR1 and CDR2: MNHEY and SMNVEV (reference sequence). CDR3 length equals 16 residues. V lost 0 bases, J lost 6 bases, and 5 bases stayed unmatched. For the CDR3, the DNA is TGTGCCAGCAGTTTATCGCAGACTAGCGGGCTCAATGAGCAGTTCTTC. It yields the protein CASSLSQTSGLNEQFF.

This rearrangement joins TRBV9 to TRBJ2-7, with 7 bases fitting TRBD1. V was clipped by 0 bases and J by 2 bases; unmatched bases: 5. The germline gives CDR1 SGDLS, CDR2 YYNGEE. The CDR3 is made up of 15 amino acids. The CDR3 here is CASSVGGQLTYEQYF. The CDR3 region has the DNA TGTGCCAGCAGCGTAGGGGGACAGCTAACCTACGAGCAGTACTTC.

This rearrangement joins TRBV29-1 to TRBJ1-1; D not certain. The CDR3 extends over 13 amino acids. Germline V gene lookup returns CDR1 SQVTM and CDR2 ANQGSEA. Trimming cost V 7 bases and J 0 bases, with 12 bases left between them. CDR3: CSASIRMNTEAFF. The CDR3 nucleotides are TGCAGCGCCAGCATTCGCATGAACACTGAAGCTTTCTTT.

The gene calls are TRBV7-6 and TRBJ2-1; TRBD2 agrees at 7 bases. Germline CDR1 is SGHVS and CDR2 is FNYEAQ. CDR3 length equals 14 residues. Trimming cost V 5 bases and J 9 bases; bases outside gene matches: 10. The CDR3 loop is CASSNPGTNTEQFF. CDR3 sequence (DNA): TGTGCCAGCAGCAACCCCGGGACTAATACTGAGCAGTTCTTC.

This clonotype turned up a few times. The chain is built from TRBV5-1 and TRBJ1-1; TRBD1 is a possible D gene (5 bases). Looked up from germline, CDR1 is SGHRS and CDR2 is YFSETQ. V lost 0 bases to trimming and J lost 2 bases, with 8 bases between them. The CDR3 has 14 residues. The CDR3 nucleotides are TGCGCCAGCAGCTTGGGGACACTCAACACTGAAGCTTTCTTT. Protein: CASSLGTLNTEAFF.

The table lists this clonotype with a few counts. This chain links TRBV5-4 with TRBJ2-5, with 9 bases lining up with TRBD2. The CDR3 has 16 residues. With V trimmed by 0 bases and J by 2 bases, 5 bases remained unmatched. Germline V gene data show CDR1 as SGHNT and CDR2 as YYREEE (reference sequence). DNA for the CDR3: TGTGCCAGCAGCTTGGCTAGCGGGGAGACACAAGAGACCCAGTACTTC. It specifies CASSLASGETQETQYF.

The chain links TRBV7-8 to TRBJ2-2, with 11 bases fitting TRBD2. The V and J ends lost 5 bases and 4 bases, in that order; junction bases with no gene match: 9. CDR3 length: 17 residues. Germline CDR1 reads SGHVS; CDR2 reads FQNEAQ. The CDR3 here is CASSLNPGTSGTGELFF. The CDR3 DNA reads TGTGCCAGCAGCCTAAATCCGGGGACTAGCGGCACCGGGGAGCTGTTTTTT.

The chain uses TRBV2 and TRBJ2-5, with D possibly being TRBD1 (6 bases). Germline V gene sequence: CDR1 SNHLY, CDR2 FYNNEI. The CDR3 spans 13 residues. The ends were cut back, 6 bases at V and 4 bases at J, with 12 bases in the middle. The CDR3 nucleotides read TGTGCCAGCAGGTGGCAGGGGTCAGAGACCCAGTACTTC. As protein: CASRWQGSETQYF.

This chain uses TRBV19 with TRBJ2-1; 9 bases align to TRBD2. In germline, CDR1 is LNHDA, CDR2 SQIVND (reference sequence). The CDR3 extends over 13 amino acids. The J segment lost 6 bases and the V segment lost 8 bases, leaving 5 bases of the junction unmatched. As DNA, the CDR3 is TGTGCCAGTTTAGCGGGGGCCCTCAATGAGCAGTTCTTC. It encodes CASLAGALNEQFF.

The CDR3 region is CASSLIPSTFCGYTF. Written as DNA, the CDR3 is TGTGCCAGCAGCTTAATCCCGTCGACGTTCTGCGGCTACACCTTC. The V and J genes are TRBV7-4 and TRBJ1-2; D remains ambiguous. This CDR3 spans 15 amino acids. The V gene's germline CDR1 is SGHVT and CDR2 SQSDAQ. Trimming took off 2 bases at V and 8 bases at J, with 18 bases between the two ends.

The chain uses TRBV12-3 or TRBV12-4 and TRBJ2-1; D gene uncertain. This CDR3 is 12 amino acids long. The germline V and J ends were trimmed by 6 bases and 5 bases, with 8 bases remaining between them. The CDR3 loop reads CASRDVDNEQFF. CDR3 bases: TGTGCCAGCAGGGACGTTGACAATGAGCAGTTCTTC.

This clonotype was picked up many times. The V gene is TRBV10-3, the J gene TRBJ1-3, with D uncertain. This CDR3 spans 18 amino acids. Germline V gene lookup returns CDR1 ENHRY and CDR2 SYGVKD. Trimming removed 2 bases at V and 3 bases at J, with 20 bases between. CDR3 region: CAISEPLDKADHGNTIYF. The CDR3 DNA follows: TGTGCCATCAGTGAGCCCCTCGACAAGGCGGACCATGGAAACACCATATATTTT.

The J gene is TRBJ2-1, the V gene TRBV4-1; the D is unclear. Per germline, CDR1 MGHRA and CDR2 YSYEKL. This CDR3 region has 17 residues. The V and J ends lost 0 bases and 0 bases respectively, with 12 bases between them. CDR3 coding DNA: TGCGCCAGCAGCCAAGATGGTCGAGCGAGCTCCTACAATGAGCAGTTCTTC. Translated: CASSQDGRASSYNEQFF.

V and J are TRBV7-2 and TRBJ2-2; a possible D gene is TRBD1 (6 bases). V lost 5 bases, J lost 4 bases, and 17 bases lay in between. The CDR3 totals 16 residues. The germline V gene encodes CDR1 SGHTA and CDR2 FQGNSA. The CDR3 DNA is TGTGCCAGCAGCCCTGACCTGGACAGAGTCACCGGGGAGCTGTTTTTT. This translates into CASSPDLDRVTGELFF.

This CDR3 reads CAISRTSGTQETQYF. The CDR3 DNA sequence: TGTGCCATCAGCAGGACTAGCGGGACACAAGAGACCCAGTACTTC. The J gene is TRBJ2-5, the V gene TRBV10-3; 12 nucleotides agree with TRBD2. Germline CDR1 reads ENHRY; CDR2 reads SYGVKD. V was pared by 6 bases and J by 2 bases, with 4 bases of the junction left unmatched. This CDR3 has 15 residues.

This clonotype was counted between two and nine times. The chain links TRBV27 to TRBJ2-5; TRBD2 aligns across 8 bases. The CDR3 loop spans 13 amino acids. Germline CDR1 and CDR2: MNHEY and SMNVEV (reference sequence). V dropped 8 bases and J dropped 5; count of bases not matched to a gene: 7. CDR3 amino acids: CASRPGGGETQYF. CDR3 nucleotides: TGTGCCAGCCGGCCGGGGGGGGGGGAGACCCAGTACTTC.

The genes are TRBV20-1 and TRBJ2-7, with a weak D call TRBD2 (7 bases). From germline, CDR1 is DFQATT and CDR2 SNEGSKA (reference sequence). Trimming removed 7 bases from V and 7 bases from J, with 23 bases in between. CDR3 length equals 14 residues. CDR3 sequence reads: CSGSGGAPLEEQYF. CDR3 bases: TGCAGTGGTTCGGGGGGCGCCCCCTTGGAGGAGCAGTACTTC.